The present entry profiles one T cell receptor beta chain with its context. This record comes from a study of T cell changes during pregnancy in multiple sclerosis. Germline V gene data show CDR1 as MNHNY and CDR2 as SVGAGI (reference sequence). This CDR3 region has 14 residues. Trimming shortened V by 4 bases and J by 4 bases, and 10 bases separated the two germline ends. TCRdb keeps only in-frame clones here, not all; method: immunoSEQ multiplex PCR. Of over 80,000 clones listed, approximately 90% are singletons. The chain recombines TRBV6-6 with TRBJ1-4; the D is unclear. Material: peripheral blood, obtained in the second trimester of pregnancy. This clonotype was obtained from a female donor in good health, enrolled as a control in a pregnancy study. In DNA form, the CDR3 reads TGTGCCAGCAGTTCGACTTCTCTTAATGAAAAACTGTTTTTT. Its protein is CASSSTSLNEKLFF.